This TCR beta chain was identified in a study of identical twins. A universal primer site came from template switching; cDNA carried unique molecular identifiers. TCRdb reanalysed the 5' RACE reads using MiXCR and keeps one entry per CDR3 protein. The sample contains about 520,000 distinct CDR3 sequences, 20% to 25% of which appear only once. This CDR3 is 11 amino acids long. V trimming: 11 bases; J trimming: 6 bases; junction bases outside the gene matches: 5. CDR1 is MNHNS, CDR2 SASEGT, per germline. This sample was also put to use in a study of T cells expressing NK-cell markers.

The source material was CD4+ T cells sorted from blood. The TCR sequence derives from a woman aged 18-29 years in good health. The chain employs TRBV6-1 and TRBJ2-3; 7 bases match TRBD2. CDR3 nucleotide sequence: TGTGCCGGGGGGGGTGTCGATACGCAGTATTTT. Encoded protein: CAGGGVDTQYF.